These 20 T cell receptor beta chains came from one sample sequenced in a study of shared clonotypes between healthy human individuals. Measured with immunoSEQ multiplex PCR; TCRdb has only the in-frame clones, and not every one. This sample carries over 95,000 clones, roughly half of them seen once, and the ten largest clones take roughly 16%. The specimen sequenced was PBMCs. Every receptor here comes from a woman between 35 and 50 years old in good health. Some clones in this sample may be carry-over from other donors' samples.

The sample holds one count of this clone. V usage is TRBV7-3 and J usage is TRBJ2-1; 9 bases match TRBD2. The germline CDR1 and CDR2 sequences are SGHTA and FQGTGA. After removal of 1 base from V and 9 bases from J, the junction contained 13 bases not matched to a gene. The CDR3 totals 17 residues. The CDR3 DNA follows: TGTGCCAGCAGCTTAAGGTCCTCTAGCGGGACACGGAGTGAGCAGTTCTTC. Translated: CASSLRSSSGTRSEQFF. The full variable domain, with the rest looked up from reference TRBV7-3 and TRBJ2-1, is GAGVSQTPSNKVTEKGKYVELRCDPISGHTALYWYRQSLGQGPEFLIYFQGTGAADDSGLPNDRFFAVRPEGSVSTLKIQRTERGDSAVYLCASSLRSSSGTRSEQFFGPGTRLTVL.

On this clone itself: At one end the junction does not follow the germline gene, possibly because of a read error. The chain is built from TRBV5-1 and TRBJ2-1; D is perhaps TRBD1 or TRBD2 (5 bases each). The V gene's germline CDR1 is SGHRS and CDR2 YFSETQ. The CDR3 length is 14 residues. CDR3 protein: CASSGTTYNNGQFF. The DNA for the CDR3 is TGCGCCAGCAGTGGGACCACTTACAACAATGGGCAGTTCTTC.

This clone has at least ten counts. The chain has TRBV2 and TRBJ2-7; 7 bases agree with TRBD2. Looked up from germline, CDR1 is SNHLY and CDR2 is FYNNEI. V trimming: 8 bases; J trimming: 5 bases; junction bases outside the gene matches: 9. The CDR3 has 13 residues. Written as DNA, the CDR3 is TGTGCCAGCCGGGACTATTCGCGGAACGAGCAGTACTTC. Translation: CASRDYSRNEQYF.

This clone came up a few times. The CDR3 loop is CASSSDGELFF. The CDR3 region has the DNA TGTGCCAGCAGTAGTGACGGGGAGCTGTTTTTT. The chain is built from TRBV9 and TRBJ2-2; no clear D. Germline CDR1 and CDR2: SGDLS and YYNGEE. Trimming took off 5 bases at V and 7 bases at J, with 6 bases between the two ends. This CDR3 region has 11 residues.

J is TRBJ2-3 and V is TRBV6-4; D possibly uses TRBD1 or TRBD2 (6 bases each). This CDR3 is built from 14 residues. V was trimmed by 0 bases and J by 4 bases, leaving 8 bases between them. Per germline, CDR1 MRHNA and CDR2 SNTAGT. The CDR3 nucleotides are TGTGCCAGCAGTGACTCCGGGGGCGCAGATACGCAGTATTTT. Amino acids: CASSDSGGADTQYF.

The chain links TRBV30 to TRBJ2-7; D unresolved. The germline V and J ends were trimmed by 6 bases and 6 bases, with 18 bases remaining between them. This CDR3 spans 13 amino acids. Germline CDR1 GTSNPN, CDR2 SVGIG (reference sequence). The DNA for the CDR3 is TGTGCCTGTCAGCCCGATATTTGGGGCGAGCAGTACTTC. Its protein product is CACQPDIWGEQYF.

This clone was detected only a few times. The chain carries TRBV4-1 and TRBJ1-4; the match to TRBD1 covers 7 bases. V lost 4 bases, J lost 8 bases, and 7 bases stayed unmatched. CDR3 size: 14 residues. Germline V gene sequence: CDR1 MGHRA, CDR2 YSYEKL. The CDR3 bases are TGCGCCAGCAGCCGGAGGGGGCGCGACGAAAAACTGTTTTTT. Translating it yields CASSRRGRDEKLFF.

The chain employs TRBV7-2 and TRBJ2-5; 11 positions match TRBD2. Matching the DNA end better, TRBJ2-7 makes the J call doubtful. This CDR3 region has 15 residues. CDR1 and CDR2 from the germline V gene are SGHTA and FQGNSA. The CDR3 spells CASSVLAGAAYEQYF. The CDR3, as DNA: TGTGCCAGCAGCGTACTAGCGGGGGCCGCCTACGAGCAGTACTTC.

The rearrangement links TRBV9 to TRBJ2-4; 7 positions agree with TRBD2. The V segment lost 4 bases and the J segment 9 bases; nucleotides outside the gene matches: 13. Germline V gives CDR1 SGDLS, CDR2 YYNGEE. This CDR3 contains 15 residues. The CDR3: CASSLREGRDGIQYF. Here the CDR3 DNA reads TGTGCCAGCAGCCTAAGAGAGGGGAGGGATGGCATTCAGTACTTC.

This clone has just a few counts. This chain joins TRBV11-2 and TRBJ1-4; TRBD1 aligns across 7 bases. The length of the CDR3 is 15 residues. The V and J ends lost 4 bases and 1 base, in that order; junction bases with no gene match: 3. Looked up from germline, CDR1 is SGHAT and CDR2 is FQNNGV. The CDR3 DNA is TGTGCCAGCAGCTCAGGGGGGGAAACTAATGAAAAACTGTTTTTT. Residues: CASSSGGETNEKLFF.

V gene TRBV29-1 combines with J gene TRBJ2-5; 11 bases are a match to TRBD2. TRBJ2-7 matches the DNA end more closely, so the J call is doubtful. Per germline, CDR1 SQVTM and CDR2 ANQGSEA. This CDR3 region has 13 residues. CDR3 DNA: TGCAGCGTTGCGGGACTAGCGGTCCACGAGCAGTACTTC. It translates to CSVAGLAVHEQYF.

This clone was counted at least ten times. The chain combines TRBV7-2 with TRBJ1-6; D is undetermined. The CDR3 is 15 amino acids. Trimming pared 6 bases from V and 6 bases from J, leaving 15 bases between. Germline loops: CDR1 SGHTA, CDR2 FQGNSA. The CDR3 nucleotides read TGTGCCAGCAGTCCCGTGCCAGTTTTTAATTCACCCCTCCACTTT. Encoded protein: CASSPVPVFNSPLHF.

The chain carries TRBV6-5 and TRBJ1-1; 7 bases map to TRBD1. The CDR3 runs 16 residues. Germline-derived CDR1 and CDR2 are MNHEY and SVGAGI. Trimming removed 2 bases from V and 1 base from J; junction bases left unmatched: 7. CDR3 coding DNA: TGTGCCAGCAGTTACGCCACAGGGGAACGGAACACTGAAGCTTTCTTT. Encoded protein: CASSYATGERNTEAFF.

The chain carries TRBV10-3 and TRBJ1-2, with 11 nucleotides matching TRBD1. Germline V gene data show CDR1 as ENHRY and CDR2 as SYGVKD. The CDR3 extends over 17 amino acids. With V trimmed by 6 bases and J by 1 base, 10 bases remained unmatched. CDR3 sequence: CAIRDRDRGMINYGYTF. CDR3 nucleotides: TGTGCCATCAGGGACCGGGACAGGGGGATGATTAACTATGGCTACACCTTC.

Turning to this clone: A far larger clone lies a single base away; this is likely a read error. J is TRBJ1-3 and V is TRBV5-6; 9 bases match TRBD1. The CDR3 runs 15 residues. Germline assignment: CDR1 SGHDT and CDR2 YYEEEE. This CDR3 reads CASSPDRGYGDTIYF. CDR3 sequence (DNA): TGTGCCAGCAGCCCGGACAGGGGATATGGAGACACCATATATTTT.

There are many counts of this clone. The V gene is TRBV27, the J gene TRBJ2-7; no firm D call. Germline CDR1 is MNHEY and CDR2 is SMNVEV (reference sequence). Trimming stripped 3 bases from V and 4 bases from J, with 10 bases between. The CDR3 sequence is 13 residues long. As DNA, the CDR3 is TGTGCCAGCAGTTTCCGAAAGGGTTACGAGCAGTACTTC. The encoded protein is CASSFRKGYEQYF.

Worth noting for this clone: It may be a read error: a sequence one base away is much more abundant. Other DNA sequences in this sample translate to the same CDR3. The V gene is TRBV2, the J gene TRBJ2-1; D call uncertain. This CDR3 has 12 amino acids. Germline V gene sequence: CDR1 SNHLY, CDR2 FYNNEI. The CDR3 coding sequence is TGCGCCAGCAGGCCAATCAGCTATGAGCAGTTCTTC. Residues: CASRPISYEQFF.

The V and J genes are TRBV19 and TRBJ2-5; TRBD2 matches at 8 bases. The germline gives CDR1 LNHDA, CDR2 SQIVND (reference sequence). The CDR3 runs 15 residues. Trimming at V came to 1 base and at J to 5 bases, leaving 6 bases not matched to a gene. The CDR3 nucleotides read TGTGCCAGTAGTATAGTACGGGAGGGCCGGGAGACCCAGTACTTC. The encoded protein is CASSIVREGRETQYF.

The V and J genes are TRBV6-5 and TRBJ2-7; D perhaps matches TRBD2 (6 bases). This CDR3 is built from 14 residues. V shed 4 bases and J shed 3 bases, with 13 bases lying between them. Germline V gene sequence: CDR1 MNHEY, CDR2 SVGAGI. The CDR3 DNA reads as TGTGCCAGCAGTTTCGGGGGAAGGCACTACGAGCAGTACTTC. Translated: CASSFGGRHYEQYF.

The chain's CDR3 is CAWSLGVPDQPQHF. As DNA, the CDR3 is TGTGCCTGGAGCTTAGGGGTGCCCGATCAGCCCCAGCATTTT. The rearrangement joins TRBV30 to TRBJ1-5; D is perhaps TRBD1 (5 bases). V was pared by 3 bases and J by 5 bases, with 14 bases between. The CDR3 runs 14 residues. Per the germline V gene, CDR1 is GTSNPN and CDR2 is SVGIG (reference sequence).